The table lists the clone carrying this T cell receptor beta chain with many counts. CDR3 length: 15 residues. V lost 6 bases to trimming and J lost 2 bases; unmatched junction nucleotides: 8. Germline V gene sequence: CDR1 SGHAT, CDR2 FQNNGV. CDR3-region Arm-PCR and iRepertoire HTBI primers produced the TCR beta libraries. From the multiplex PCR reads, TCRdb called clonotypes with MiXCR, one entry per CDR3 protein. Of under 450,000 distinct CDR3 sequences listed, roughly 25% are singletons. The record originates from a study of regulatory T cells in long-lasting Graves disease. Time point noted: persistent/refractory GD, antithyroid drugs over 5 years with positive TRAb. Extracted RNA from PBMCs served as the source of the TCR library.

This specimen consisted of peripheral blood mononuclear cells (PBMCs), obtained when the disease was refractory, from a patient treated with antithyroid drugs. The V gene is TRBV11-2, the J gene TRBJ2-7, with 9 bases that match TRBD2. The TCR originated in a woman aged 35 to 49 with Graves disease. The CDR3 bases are TGTGCCAGCAGTCCTCTAGCGGGACTTACCTACGAGCAGTACTTC. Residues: CASSPLAGLTYEQYF.